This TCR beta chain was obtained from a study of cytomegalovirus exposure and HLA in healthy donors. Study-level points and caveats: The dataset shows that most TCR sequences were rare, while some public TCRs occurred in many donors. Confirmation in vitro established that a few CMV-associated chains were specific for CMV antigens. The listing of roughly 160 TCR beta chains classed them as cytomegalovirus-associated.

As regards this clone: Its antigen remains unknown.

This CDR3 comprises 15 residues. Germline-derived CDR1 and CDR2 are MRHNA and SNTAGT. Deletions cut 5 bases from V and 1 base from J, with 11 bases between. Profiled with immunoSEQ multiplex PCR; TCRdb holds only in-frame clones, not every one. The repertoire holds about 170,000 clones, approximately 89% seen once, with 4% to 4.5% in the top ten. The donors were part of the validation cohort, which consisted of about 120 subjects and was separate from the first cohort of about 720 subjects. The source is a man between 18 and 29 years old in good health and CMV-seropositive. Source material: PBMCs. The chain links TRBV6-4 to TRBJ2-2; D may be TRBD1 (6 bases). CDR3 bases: TGTGCCAGCAGTCCCGGGACAATGAACACCGGGGAGCTGTTTTTT. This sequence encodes CASSPGTMNTGELFF.